This T cell receptor (beta chain) was recovered during a study of cytomegalovirus exposure and HLA in healthy donors. Notes on the study in general: TCR beta chain V- and J-gene trimming was linked, in a later analysis, to a missense variant in DCLRE1C.

Primers: 60 Vbeta forward and 13 Jbeta reverse. As originally analysed: Later, an analysis found 75 million to 90 million unique TCR beta chains, and approximately 10 million of these were shared. Data came from immunoSEQ multiplex PCR; TCRdb stores just in-frame clones and leaves some out. The V and J calls and clone size were taken over from that table, and D and trimming were inferred from the DNA. The sample has 100,000 or so clones, around four fifths seen once. This clone came up once. Its target is not known. The sequence was collected from a woman aged 40 to 50 in good health and CMV-seropositive. Sequencing used PBMCs.

Here the CDR3 reads CASSAGQALSEQFF. CDR3 bases: TGCGCCAGCAGCGCCGGACAGGCCCTAAGTGAGCAGTTCTTC. The gene calls are TRBV5-1 and TRBJ2-1; 7 nucleotides align to TRBD1. With 4 bases clipped from V and 9 bases from J, the junction kept 10 bases outside the gene matches. The CDR3 runs to 14 residues. CDR1 is SGHRS and CDR2 is YFSETQ in the germline V gene.